This T cell receptor beta chain was captured in a study of cytomegalovirus exposure and HLA in healthy donors. Study-level results: The finding came from a later analysis; first-cohort TCR clusters tended to co-occur in the roughly 110 validation repertoires.

This CDR3 spans 16 amino acids. CDR1 and CDR2 (germline): MRHNA, SNTAGT. V lost 0 bases, J lost 5 bases, and 5 bases stayed unmatched. There are a few counts of this clone. Its antigen is as yet unknown. Repertoires were generated with immunoSEQ multiplex PCR, while TCRdb's copy carries only in-frame clones and drops some. The data contain roughly 100,000 clones, about 95% of them singletons. The source is a woman under 30 in good health and CMV-seronegative. The sequenced sample was PBMCs. The V gene is TRBV6-4, the J gene TRBJ2-1; TRBD2 matches 9 bases. CDR3 nucleotides: TGTGCCAGCAGTGACTCGTTAGCGGGGGACCACAATGAGCAGTTCTTC. This sequence encodes CASSDSLAGDHNEQFF.